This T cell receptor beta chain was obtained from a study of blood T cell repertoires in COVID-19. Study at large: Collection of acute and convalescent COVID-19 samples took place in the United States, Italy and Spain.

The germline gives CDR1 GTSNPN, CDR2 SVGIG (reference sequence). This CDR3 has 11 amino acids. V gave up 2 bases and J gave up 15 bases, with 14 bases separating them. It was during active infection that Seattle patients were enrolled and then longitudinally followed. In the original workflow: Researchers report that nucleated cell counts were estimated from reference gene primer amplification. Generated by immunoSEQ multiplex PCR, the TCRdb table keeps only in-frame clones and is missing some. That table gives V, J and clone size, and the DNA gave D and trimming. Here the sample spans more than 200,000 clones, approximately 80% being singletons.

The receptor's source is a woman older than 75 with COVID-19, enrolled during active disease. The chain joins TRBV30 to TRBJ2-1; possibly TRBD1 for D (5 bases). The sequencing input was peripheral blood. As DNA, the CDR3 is TGTGCCTGGAGTCAGGGCAGCCTTCCGTTCTTC. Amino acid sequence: CAWSQGSLPFF.